This T cell receptor beta chain was found in a study of blood T cell repertoires in COVID-19. Study context: PBMCs, B-cell-depleted T cells, or T cells provided the cDNA or gDNA that made up the material.

Followed longitudinally, the Seattle patients had been enrolled during active infection. In the original analysis: Reference gene primer amplification gave estimated nucleated cell counts. Sequencing used immunoSEQ multiplex PCR; TCRdb keeps in-frame clones, though not all of them. That table supplies the V and J calls and clone size; D and trimming were determined from the DNA. The sample records 200,000 to 250,000 clones, 92% being singletons. What was sequenced was peripheral blood. This receptor was identified in a man aged 55 to 70 with COVID-19, enrolled during active disease.

In DNA, the CDR3 is TGTGCCAGCAGCAAGAAGCGGGGGCCACAGAGGGCAGATACGCAGTATTTT. The encoded protein is CASSKKRGPQRADTQYF. The rearrangement links TRBV11-2 to TRBJ2-3, with 8 positions matching TRBD2. This CDR3 contains 17 residues. Germline trimming cut 5 bases from V and 4 bases from J; bases unmatched to any gene: 14. The germline gives CDR1 SGHAT, CDR2 FQNNGV.